This TCR beta chain is from a study of blood T cell repertoires in COVID-19 (TCRdb year 2020). Regarding the research as a whole: Samples from collaborators originated in the United States, Italy and Spain and spanned both the acute and convalescent phases of COVID-19. Nearly every sample came with metadata listing a de-identified subject ID, COVID-19 status, age in years and sex. The samples were drawn from the first 160 participants of the ongoing ImmuneRACE study and from roughly 1,300 subjects provided by 6 global collaborators. Where available, HLA class I and class II types were obtained from metadata supplied by the sample provider rather than from assay-based typing. The material from the prospective study consisted of cDNA or gDNA derived from T cells, B-cell-depleted T cells, or PBMCs. The repertoires were released in a freely available public database meant as a resource for research on the immune response to SARS-CoV-2. Deeply sampled blood TCRbeta repertoires from subjects exposed to, actively infected with, or recovered from COVID-19 were included in the dataset. Overall results and qualifications from the work: How much clinical and demographic metadata was included differed by source and by participant, and the metadata was provided uncurated.

Concerning this clone itself: Its antigen remains undetermined. The record has no base qualities; no much larger clone is one base away.

The immunoSEQ Assay, a bias-controlled multiplex PCR, was used to amplify TCRbeta CDR3 regions from genomic DNA. The authors' analysis ran thus. Nucleated cell counts per sample were estimated from amplification of reference gene primers within the assay. To quantify the absolute abundance of each unique TCRbeta CDR3 rearrangement, sequence reads were collapsed and filtered. For each sample, productive Simpson clonality was calculated as the square root of Simpson's diversity index across productive rearrangements. This is the immuneACCESS table as TCRdb keeps it, with only in-frame sequences that have V and J called. A part of the clones is gone; compared with another copy, unresolved V genes explain less than half, and the rest is unexplained. V, J and clone size were drawn from that table, and D and trimming were deduced from the DNA. The sample data list over 200,000 clones, and over 80% of these were observed just once. Approximately 5.4% of the sample lies in the top ten.

Trimming takes 4 bases off V and 8 bases off J; junction bases not matched to a gene: 16. The CDR3 runs 16 amino acids, cysteine and phenylalanine included. The CDR3 DNA has 48 bases and is translated from base 1. CDR1 LGHDT and CDR2 YNNKEL are derived from the germline V gene (reference sequence). The collaborating institutions used their own protocols to collect whole blood in K2EDTA tubes. Collaborator samples were shipped for TCRbeta analysis as frozen whole blood, isolated PBMCs, or DNA extracted from either sample type. The rearranged chain carries TRBV3-1 (or the pseudogene TRBV3-2) and TRBJ1-2, with 7 bases matching TRBD1. The sequence was obtained from a human donor in a cohort sampled during active COVID-19. Sequencing was carried out using peripheral blood. The nucleotide sequence reads as follows: TGTGCCAGCAGCCGCCTTAAGACAGGGAAATTGGGGGGCTACACCTTC. It encodes CASSRLKTGKLGGYTF.